The rows below give T cell receptor beta chains drawn from one sample of a study of blood T cell repertoires in COVID-19. TCRdb's copy holds only in-frame clones and misses some; the assay was immunoSEQ multiplex PCR. Of under 200,000 clones listed, roughly nine tenths are singletons. Sequencing was done on a sample of peripheral blood. The receptors were gathered from a woman aged 65 to 85 with acute or convalescent COVID-19. Each CDR3 is given with its conserved first and last residue. D genes are given only for firm matches. Only part of the rows carry a size: once, few, many, or a class if the clone is expanded.

J: TRBJ1-1
V: TRBV6-5
size: .
D: .
CDR3: CASKTGANTEAFF
DNA: TGTGCCAGCAAAACAGGCGCGAACACTGAAGCTTTCTTT

J: TRBJ2-5
V: TRBV7-8
size: .
D: TRBD2
CDR3: CASSLILAGGPGETQYF
DNA: TGTGCCAGCAGCTTAATTCTAGCGGGGGGGCCGGGGGAGACCCAGTACTTC

J: TRBJ1-2
V: TRBV3-1/TRBV3-2
size: .
D: TRBD1
CDR3: CASSQTQGASYTF
DNA: TGTGCCAGCAGCCAAACACAGGGGGCCAGCTACACCTTC

J: TRBJ2-7
V: TRBV11-3
size: .
D: TRBD1
CDR3: CASSRGQTAEQYF
DNA: TGTGCCAGCAGCCGGGGACAGACTGCCGAGCAGTACTTC

J: TRBJ2-7
V: TRBV30
size: .
D: .
CDR3: CAWSSDSLYEQYF
DNA: TGTGCCTGGAGCTCGGACAGTCTCTACGAGCAGTACTTC

J: TRBJ2-2
V: TRBV5-3
size: .
D: TRBD1
CDR3: CARRPDRVFPNTGELFF
DNA: TGTGCCAGAAGACCCGACAGGGTTTTTCCGAACACCGGGGAGCTGTTTTTT

J: TRBJ1-1
V: TRBV6-5
size: .
D: TRBD1
CDR3: CASSYSGQGPEAFF
DNA: TGTGCCAGCAGTTACTCCGGACAGGGACCTGAAGCTTTCTTT

J: TRBJ1-1
V: TRBV27
size: .
D: .
CDR3: CASSPPVGGEAFF
DNA: TGTGCCAGCAGTCCGCCCGTGGGGGGAGAAGCTTTCTTT

J: TRBJ2-5
V: TRBV19
size: .
D: TRBD1
CDR3: CASRQGQGPRETQYF
DNA: TGTGCCAGTAGACAGGGACAGGGGCCTAGAGAGACCCAGTACTTC

J: TRBJ1-5
V: TRBV19
size: .
D: TRBD1
CDR3: CASSITGGLNQPQHF
DNA: TGTGCCAGTAGTATTACAGGGGGCCTCAATCAGCCCCAGCATTTT

J: TRBJ1-1
V: TRBV19
size: .
D: .
CDR3: CASSIREGRANTEAFF
DNA: TGTGCCAGTAGTATTAGGGAGGGGCGGGCCAACACTGAAGCTTTCTTT

J: TRBJ2-2
V: TRBV2
size: .
D: TRBD2
CDR3: CASSGLAGLSGELFF
DNA: TGTGCCAGCAGTGGACTAGCGGGGTTGTCCGGGGAGCTGTTTTTT

J: TRBJ1-5
V: TRBV3-1/TRBV3-2
size: .
D: .
CDR3: CASSQGAGFGQPQHF
DNA: TGTGCCAGCAGCCAAGGGGCTGGGTTTGGTCAGCCCCAGCATTTT

J: TRBJ1-2
V: TRBV20-1
size: .
D: .
CDR3: CSASGGYGYTF
DNA: TGCAGTGCTAGCGGCGGCTATGGCTACACCTTC

J: TRBJ1-2
V: TRBV7-2
size: .
D: .
CDR3: CASSPGQGISGYTF
DNA: TGTGCCAGCAGCCCTGGCCAGGGGATCTCCGGCTACACCTTC

J: TRBJ1-5
V: TRBV6-5
size: .
D: .
CDR3: CASRHSRRDQPQHF
DNA: TGTGCCAGCCGACACTCAAGGCGGGATCAGCCCCAGCATTTT

J: TRBJ1-1
V: TRBV4-1
size: .
D: TRBD1
CDR3: CASSPGQMNTEAFF
DNA: TGCGCCAGCAGCCCGGGACAGATGAACACTGAAGCTTTCTTT

J: TRBJ2-7
V: TRBV19
size: .
D: TRBD1
CDR3: CASSKGQGPYEQYF
DNA: TGTGCCAGTAGTAAAGGACAGGGGCCCTACGAGCAGTACTTC

J: TRBJ1-1
V: TRBV18
size: .
D: .
CDR3: CASSGGGGTEAFF
DNA: TGTGCCAGCTCAGGTGGCGGGGGGACTGAAGCTTTCTTT

J: TRBJ1-4
V: TRBV7-2
size: few
D: .
CDR3: CASSLNGGATNEKLFF
DNA: TGTGCCAGCAGCTTAAATGGCGGAGCAACTAATGAAAAACTGTTTTTT

J: TRBJ1-4
V: TRBV2
size: few
D: TRBD1
CDR3: CASSRDRGGEKLFF
DNA: TGTGCCAGCAGTAGGGACAGGGGAGGCGAAAAACTGTTTTTT

J: TRBJ2-5
V: TRBV20-1
size: .
D: .
CDR3: CSASGGGHETQYF
DNA: TGCAGTGCTAGTGGAGGGGGCCATGAGACCCAGTACTTC